This TCR beta chain originates from a study of blood T cells in healthy people across ages. The length of the CDR3 is 14 residues. Deletions cut 6 bases from V and 0 bases from J, with 11 bases between. Primers used in a second PCR of about 7 to 12 cycles were a sample-barcoded 5' primer and a J-beta primer mix. A 12-random-nucleotide template-switch adaptor tagged each cDNA molecule. Each CDR3 protein is one row after TCRdb ran MiXCR on the 5' RACE reads. The sample contains around 900,000 distinct CDR3 sequences, 25% to 35% of which appear only once. They isolated at least 6 million PBMCs from each sample. This clonotype was seen ten or more times.

The source material was blood. The receptor's source is an elderly woman in good health. V and J are TRBV12-3 or TRBV12-4 and TRBJ1-2, with D possibly matching TRBD1 (6 bases). The chain's CDR3 is CASRDNRANYGYTF. CDR3 in DNA: TGTGCCAGCAGAGACAACAGGGCTAACTATGGCTACACCTTC.